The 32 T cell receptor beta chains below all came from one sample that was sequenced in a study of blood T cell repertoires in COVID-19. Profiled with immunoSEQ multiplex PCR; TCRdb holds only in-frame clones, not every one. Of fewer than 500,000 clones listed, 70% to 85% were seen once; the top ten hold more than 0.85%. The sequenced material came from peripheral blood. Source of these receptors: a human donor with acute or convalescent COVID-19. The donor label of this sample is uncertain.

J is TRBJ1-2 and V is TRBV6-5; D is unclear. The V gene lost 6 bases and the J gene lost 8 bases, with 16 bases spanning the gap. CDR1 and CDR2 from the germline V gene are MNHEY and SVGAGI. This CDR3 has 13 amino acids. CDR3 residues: CASSPRGPLGYTF. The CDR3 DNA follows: TGTGCCAGCAGCCCAAGAGGCCCTCTGGGCTACACCTTC.

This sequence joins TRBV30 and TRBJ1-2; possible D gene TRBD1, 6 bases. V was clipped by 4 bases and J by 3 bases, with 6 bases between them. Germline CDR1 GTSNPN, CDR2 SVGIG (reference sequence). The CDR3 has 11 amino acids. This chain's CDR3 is CAWTGDYGYTF. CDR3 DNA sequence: TGTGCCTGGACAGGGGACTATGGCTACACCTTC.

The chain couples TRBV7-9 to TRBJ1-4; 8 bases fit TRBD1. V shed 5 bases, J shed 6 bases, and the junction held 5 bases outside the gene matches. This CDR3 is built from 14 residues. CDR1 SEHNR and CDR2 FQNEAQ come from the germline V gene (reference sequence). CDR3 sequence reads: CASSQQGADEKLFF. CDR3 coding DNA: TGTGCCAGCAGCCAGCAGGGGGCCGATGAAAAACTGTTTTTT.

The CDR3 coding sequence is TGCGCCAGCAGCTTGTGGGCCTTAACGGGGGGCAATCAGCCCCAGCATTTT. It specifies CASSLWALTGGNQPQHF. V usage is TRBV5-1 and J usage is TRBJ1-5, with TRBD1 as a possible D gene (5 bases). V was shortened by 1 base and J by 2 bases, with 16 bases between the two germline ends. The CDR3 runs 17 residues. Germline CDR1 reads SGHRS; CDR2 reads YFSETQ.

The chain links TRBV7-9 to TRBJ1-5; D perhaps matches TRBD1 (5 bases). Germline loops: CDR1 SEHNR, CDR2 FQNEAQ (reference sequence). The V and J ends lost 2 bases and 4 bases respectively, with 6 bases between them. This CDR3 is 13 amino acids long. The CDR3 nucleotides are TGTGCCAGCAGCTTACCAGGGAATCAGCCCCAGCATTTT. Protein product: CASSLPGNQPQHF.

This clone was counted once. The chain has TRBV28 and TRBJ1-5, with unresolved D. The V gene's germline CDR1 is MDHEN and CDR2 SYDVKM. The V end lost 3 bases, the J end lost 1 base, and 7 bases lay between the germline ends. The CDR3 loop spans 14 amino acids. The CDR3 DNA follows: TGTGCCAGCAGTTTTTTGGGCAGCAATCAGCCCCAGCATTTT. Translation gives CASSFLGSNQPQHF.

CDR3 in DNA: TGTGCCAGCTCACCACCGGGACAGACGGTCTGGGGCTACACCTTC. Protein sequence: CASSPPGQTVWGYTF. The rearrangement joins TRBV18 to TRBJ1-2, with 7 bases aligning to TRBD1. From germline, CDR1 is KGHSH and CDR2 LQKENI. The CDR3 is 15 residues long. The V and J ends lost 0 bases and 8 bases, in that order; junction bases with no gene match: 9.

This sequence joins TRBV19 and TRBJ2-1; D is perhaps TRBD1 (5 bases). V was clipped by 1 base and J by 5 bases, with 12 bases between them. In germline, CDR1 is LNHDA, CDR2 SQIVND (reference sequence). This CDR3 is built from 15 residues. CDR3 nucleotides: TGTGCCAGTAGTATAGTTACAGGTCCGGACAATGAGCAGTTCTTC. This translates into CASSIVTGPDNEQFF. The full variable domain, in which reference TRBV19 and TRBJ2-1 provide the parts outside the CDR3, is DGGITQSPKYLFRKEGQNVTLSCEQNLNHDAMYWYRQDPGQGLRLIYYSQIVNDFQKGDIAEGYSVSREKKESFPLTVTSAQKNPTAFYLCASSIVTGPDNEQFFGPGTRLTVL.

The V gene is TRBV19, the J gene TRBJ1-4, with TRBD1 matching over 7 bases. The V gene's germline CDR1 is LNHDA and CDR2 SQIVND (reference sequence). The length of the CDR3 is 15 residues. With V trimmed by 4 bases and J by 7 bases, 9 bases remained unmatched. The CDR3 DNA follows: TGTGCCAGTAGTACGACAGGGATTGTTGGTGAAAAACTGTTTTTT. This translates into CASSTTGIVGEKLFF. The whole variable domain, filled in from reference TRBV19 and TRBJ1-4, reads DGGITQSPKYLFRKEGQNVTLSCEQNLNHDAMYWYRQDPGQGLRLIYYSQIVNDFQKGDIAEGYSVSREKKESFPLTVTSAQKNPTAFYLCASSTTGIVGEKLFFGSGTQLSVL.

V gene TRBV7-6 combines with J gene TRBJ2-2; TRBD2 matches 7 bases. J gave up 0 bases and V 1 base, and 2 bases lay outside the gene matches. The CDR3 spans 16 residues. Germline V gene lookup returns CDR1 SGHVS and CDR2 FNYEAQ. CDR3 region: CASSLGSGSNTGELFF. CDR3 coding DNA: TGTGCCAGCAGCTTAGGTAGCGGGTCGAACACCGGGGAGCTGTTTTTT.

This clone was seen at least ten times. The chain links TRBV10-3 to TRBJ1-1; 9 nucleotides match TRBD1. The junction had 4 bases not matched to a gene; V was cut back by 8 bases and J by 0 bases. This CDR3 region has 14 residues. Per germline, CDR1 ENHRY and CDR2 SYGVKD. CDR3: CAIRRQGVNTEAFF. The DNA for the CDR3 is TGTGCCATCCGGAGACAGGGGGTGAACACTGAAGCTTTCTTT.

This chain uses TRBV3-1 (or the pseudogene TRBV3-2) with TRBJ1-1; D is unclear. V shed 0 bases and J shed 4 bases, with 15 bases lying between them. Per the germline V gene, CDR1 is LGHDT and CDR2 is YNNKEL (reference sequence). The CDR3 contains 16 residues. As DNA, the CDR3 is TGTGCCAGCAGCCAAGATGGGAGGAGATGGGGCACTGAAGCTTTCTTT. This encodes CASSQDGRRWGTEAFF.

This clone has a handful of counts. The CDR3 DNA is TGCGCCAGCAGCCAAGTTCGCGGGTACACCGGGGAGCTGTTTTTT. Its translation is CASSQVRGYTGELFF. This rearrangement joins TRBV4-1 to TRBJ2-2, with D tentatively TRBD2 (5 bases). Trimming shortened V by 1 base and J by 3 bases, and 9 bases separated the two germline ends. Germline V gives CDR1 MGHRA, CDR2 YSYEKL. The CDR3 extends over 15 amino acids.

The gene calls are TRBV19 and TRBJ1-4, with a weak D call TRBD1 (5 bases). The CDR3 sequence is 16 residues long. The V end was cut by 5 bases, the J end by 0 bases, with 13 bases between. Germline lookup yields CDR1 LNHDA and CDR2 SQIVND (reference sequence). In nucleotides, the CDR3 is TGTGCCAGTAGTTGGGGCCTCGTTTCAACTAATGAAAAACTGTTTTTT. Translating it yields CASSWGLVSTNEKLFF.

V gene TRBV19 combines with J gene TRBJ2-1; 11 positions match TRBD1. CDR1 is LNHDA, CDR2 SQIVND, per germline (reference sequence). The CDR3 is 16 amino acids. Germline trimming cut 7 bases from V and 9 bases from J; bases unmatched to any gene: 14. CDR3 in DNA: TGTGCCAGTACCCAACTCGGGACAGGGGGAGGCGGTGAGCAGTTCTTC. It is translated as CASTQLGTGGGGEQFF.

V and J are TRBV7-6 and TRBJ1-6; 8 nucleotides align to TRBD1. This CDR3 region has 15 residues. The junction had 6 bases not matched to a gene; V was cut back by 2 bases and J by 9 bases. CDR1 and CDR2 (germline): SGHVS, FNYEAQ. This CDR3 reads CASSLSDRGASPLHF. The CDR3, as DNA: TGTGCCAGCAGCTTATCAGACAGGGGAGCTTCACCCCTCCACTTT.

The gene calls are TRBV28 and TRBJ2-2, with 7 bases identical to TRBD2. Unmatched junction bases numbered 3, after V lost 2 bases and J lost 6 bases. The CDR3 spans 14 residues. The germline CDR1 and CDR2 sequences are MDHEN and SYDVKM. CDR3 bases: TGTGCCAGCAGTTTACCAGGGAGGGCCGGGGAGCTGTTTTTT. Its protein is CASSLPGRAGELFF.

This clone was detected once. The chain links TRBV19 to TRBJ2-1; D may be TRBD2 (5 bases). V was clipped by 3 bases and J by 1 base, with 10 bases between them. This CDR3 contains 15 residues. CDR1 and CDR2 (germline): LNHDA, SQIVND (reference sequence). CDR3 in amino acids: CASSITGESYNEQFF. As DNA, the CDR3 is TGTGCCAGTAGTATTACTGGGGAGTCCTACAATGAGCAGTTCTTC.

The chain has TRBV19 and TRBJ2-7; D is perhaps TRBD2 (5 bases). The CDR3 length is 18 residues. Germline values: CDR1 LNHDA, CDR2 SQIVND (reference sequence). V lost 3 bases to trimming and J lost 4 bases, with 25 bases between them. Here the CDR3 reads CASSMKRQDSIFPYEQYF. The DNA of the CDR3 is TGTGCCAGTAGTATGAAACGGCAGGACTCGATCTTTCCTTACGAGCAGTACTTC. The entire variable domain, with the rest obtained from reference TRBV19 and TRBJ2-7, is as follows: DGGITQSPKYLFRKEGQNVTLSCEQNLNHDAMYWYRQDPGQGLRLIYYSQIVNDFQKGDIAEGYSVSREKKESFPLTVTSAQKNPTAFYLCASSMKRQDSIFPYEQYFGPGTRLTVT.

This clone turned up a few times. DNA for the CDR3: TGTGCCAGCAGCTACGGACAGGGGGCCAATTTCGGCATTCAGTACTTC. Its translation: CASSYGQGANFGIQYF. This sequence joins TRBV3-1 (or the pseudogene TRBV3-2) and TRBJ2-4; 11 bases map to TRBD1. Germline assignment: CDR1 LGHDT and CDR2 YNNKEL (reference sequence). The junction had 12 bases not matched to a gene; V was cut back by 5 bases and J by 9 bases. The CDR3 length is 16 residues.

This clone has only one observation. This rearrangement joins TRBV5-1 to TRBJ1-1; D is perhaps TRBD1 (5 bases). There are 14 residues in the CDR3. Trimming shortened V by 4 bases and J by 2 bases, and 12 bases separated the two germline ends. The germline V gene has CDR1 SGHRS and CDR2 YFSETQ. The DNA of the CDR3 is TGCGCCAGCAGCATTGGGGGGATTAACACTGAAGCTTTCTTT. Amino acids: CASSIGGINTEAFF.

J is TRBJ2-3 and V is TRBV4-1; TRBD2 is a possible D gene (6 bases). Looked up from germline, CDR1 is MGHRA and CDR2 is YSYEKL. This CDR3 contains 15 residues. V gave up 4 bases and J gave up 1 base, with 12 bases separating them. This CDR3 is CASSPRDRRTDTQYF. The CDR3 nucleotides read TGCGCCAGCAGCCCGCGGGACCGACGCACAGATACGCAGTATTTT.

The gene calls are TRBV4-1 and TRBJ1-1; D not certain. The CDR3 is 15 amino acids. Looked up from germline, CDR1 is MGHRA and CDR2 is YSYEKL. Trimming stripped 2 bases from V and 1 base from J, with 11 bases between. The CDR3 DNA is TGCGCCAGCAGCCAACCCAAGGAGAAGAACACTGAAGCTTTCTTT. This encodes CASSQPKEKNTEAFF.

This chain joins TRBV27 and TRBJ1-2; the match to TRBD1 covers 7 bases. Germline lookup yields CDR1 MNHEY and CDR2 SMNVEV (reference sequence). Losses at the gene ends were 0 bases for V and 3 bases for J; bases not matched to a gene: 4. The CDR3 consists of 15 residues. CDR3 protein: CASSLSGGADYGYTF. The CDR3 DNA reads TGTGCCAGCAGTTTATCAGGGGGCGCGGACTATGGCTACACCTTC.

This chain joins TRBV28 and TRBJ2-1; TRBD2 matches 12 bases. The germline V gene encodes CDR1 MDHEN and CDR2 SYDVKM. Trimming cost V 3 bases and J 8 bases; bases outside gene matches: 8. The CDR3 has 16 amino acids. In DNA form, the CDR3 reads TGTGCCAGCAGTTTGTGGACTAGCGGGGTGACTCATGAGCAGTTCTTC. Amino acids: CASSLWTSGVTHEQFF.

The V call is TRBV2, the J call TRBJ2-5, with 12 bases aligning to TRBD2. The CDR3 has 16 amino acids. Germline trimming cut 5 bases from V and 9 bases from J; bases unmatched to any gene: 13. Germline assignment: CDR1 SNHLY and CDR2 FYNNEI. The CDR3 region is CASSLRPGLAGVAQYF. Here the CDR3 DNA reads TGTGCCAGCAGTCTGCGTCCGGGACTAGCGGGTGTTGCCCAGTACTTC.

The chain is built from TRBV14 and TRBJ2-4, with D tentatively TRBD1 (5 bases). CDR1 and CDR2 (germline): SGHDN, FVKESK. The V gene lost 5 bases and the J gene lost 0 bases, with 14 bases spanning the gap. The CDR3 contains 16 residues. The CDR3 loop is CASSRQGSLAKNIQYF. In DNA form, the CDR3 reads TGTGCCAGCAGCAGGCAGGGATCCTTAGCCAAAAACATTCAGTACTTC.

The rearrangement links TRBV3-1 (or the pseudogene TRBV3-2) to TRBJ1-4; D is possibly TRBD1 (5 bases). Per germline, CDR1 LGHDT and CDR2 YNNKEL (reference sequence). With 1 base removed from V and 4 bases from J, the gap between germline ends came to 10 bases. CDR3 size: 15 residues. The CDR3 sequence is CASSQGGKGNEKLFF. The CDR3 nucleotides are TGTGCCAGCAGCCAAGGGGGCAAGGGTAATGAAAAACTGTTTTTT.

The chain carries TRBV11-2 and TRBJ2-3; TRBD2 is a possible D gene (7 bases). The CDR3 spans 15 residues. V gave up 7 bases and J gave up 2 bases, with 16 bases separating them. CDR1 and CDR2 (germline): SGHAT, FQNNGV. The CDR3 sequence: CASTPRRGLTDTQYF. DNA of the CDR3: TGTGCCAGCACCCCAAGGCGGGGGCTCACAGATACGCAGTATTTT.

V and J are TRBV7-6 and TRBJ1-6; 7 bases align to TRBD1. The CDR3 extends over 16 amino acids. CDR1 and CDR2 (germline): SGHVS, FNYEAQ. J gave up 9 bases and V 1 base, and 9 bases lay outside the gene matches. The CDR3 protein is CASSLGNRGSRSPLHF. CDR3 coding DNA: TGTGCCAGCAGCTTAGGGAACAGGGGAAGCCGTTCACCCCTCCACTTT.

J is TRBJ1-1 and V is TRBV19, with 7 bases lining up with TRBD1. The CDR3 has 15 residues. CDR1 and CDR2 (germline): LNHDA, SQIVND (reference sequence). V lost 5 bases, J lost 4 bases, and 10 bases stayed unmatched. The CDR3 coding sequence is TGTGCCAGTAGTCGGCCAGGGGGGTTGAGCACTGAAGCTTTCTTT. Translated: CASSRPGGLSTEAFF. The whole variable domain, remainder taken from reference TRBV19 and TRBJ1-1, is DGGITQSPKYLFRKEGQNVTLSCEQNLNHDAMYWYRQDPGQGLRLIYYSQIVNDFQKGDIAEGYSVSREKKESFPLTVTSAQKNPTAFYLCASSRPGGLSTEAFFGQGTRLTVV.

CDR3 protein: CASRQQGNTEAFF. The CDR3 coding sequence is TGTGCCAGCAGACAACAGGGAAACACTGAAGCTTTCTTT. The J gene is TRBJ1-1, the V gene TRBV5-4, with a weak D call TRBD1 (6 bases). Trimming left V 5 bases short and J 2 bases short, with 10 bases between. CDR1 and CDR2 (germline): SGHNT, YYREEE (reference sequence). The CDR3 extends over 13 amino acids.